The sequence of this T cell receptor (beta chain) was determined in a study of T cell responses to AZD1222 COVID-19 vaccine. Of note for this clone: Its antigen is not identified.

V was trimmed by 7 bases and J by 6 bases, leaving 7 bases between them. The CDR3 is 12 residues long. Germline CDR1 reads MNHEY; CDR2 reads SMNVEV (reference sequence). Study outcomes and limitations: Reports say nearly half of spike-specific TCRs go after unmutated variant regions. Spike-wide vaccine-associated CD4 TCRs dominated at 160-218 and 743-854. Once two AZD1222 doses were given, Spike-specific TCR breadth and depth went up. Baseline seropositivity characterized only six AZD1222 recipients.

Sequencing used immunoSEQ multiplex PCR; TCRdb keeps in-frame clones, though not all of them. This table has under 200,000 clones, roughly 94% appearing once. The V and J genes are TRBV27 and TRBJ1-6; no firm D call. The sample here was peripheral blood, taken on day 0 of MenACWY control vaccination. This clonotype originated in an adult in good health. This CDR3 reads CASTRPNSPLHF. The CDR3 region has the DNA TGTGCCAGCACCAGACCTAATTCACCCCTCCACTTT.